The rows below give T cell receptor beta chains drawn from one sample of a study of blood T cell repertoires in COVID-19. Using immunoSEQ multiplex PCR, the repertoire was profiled, and TCRdb retains in-frame clones only, with some absent. Among 150,000 to 200,000 clones listed, about 89% were seen once. Sequenced: peripheral blood. These receptors were obtained from a man between 65 and 80 years old with acute or convalescent COVID-19. CDR3s include the opening cysteine and the closing phenylalanine or tryptophan. A D gene is named only where the DNA matches it firmly. Clone size, where shown, is once, few, many, or a class for clones that have expanded.

CATSSRGQGSSYEQYF,TGTGCCACCAGCAGCCGTGGACAGGGAAGCTCCTACGAGCAGTACTTC,TRBD1,-,TRBV15,TRBJ2-7
CASSRGGVYNSPLHF,TGTGCCAGCAGCCGGGGGGGCGTCTATAATTCACCCCTCCACTTT,-,-,TRBV5-4,TRBJ1-6
CASSLSWDTTDTQYF,TGCGCCAGCAGCTTGAGTTGGGACACCACAGATACGCAGTATTTT,-,-,TRBV5-1,TRBJ2-3
CASSLGERGSNEKLFF,TGCGCCAGCAGCTTGGGAGAAAGGGGGTCTAATGAAAAACTGTTTTTT,-,once,TRBV5-1,TRBJ1-4
CASSDVGGDTEAFF,TGTGCCAGCAGTGATGTAGGGGGCGACACTGAAGCTTTCTTT,TRBD1,-,TRBV2,TRBJ1-1
CASSPSGQPQHF,TGTGCCAGCAGTCCTTCGGGACAGCCCCAGCATTTT,-,-,TRBV12-3/TRBV12-4,TRBJ1-5
CASRRTAQYEQYF,TGTGCCAGCCGGCGGACAGCCCAGTACGAGCAGTACTTC,-,-,TRBV6-5,TRBJ2-7
CASRLRDEQFF,TGTGCCAGCAGACTCAGGGATGAGCAGTTCTTC,-,-,TRBV28,TRBJ2-1
CASSQAKQGNYGYTF,TGTGCCAGCAGCCAAGCCAAACAGGGAAACTATGGCTACACCTTC,-,few,TRBV3-1/TRBV3-2,TRBJ1-2
CASSSDFGETQYF,TGTGCCAGCAGTTCGGACTTCGGAGAGACCCAGTACTTC,-,-,TRBV12-3/TRBV12-4,TRBJ2-5
CASSTGTSGGGLTDTQYF,TGTGCCAGCAGCACCGGGACTAGCGGGGGGGGTCTCACAGATACGCAGTATTTT,TRBD2,-,TRBV28,TRBJ2-3
CASKKQPSYEQYF,TGTGCCAGCAAAAAACAGCCTTCCTACGAGCAGTACTTC,-,-,TRBV2,TRBJ2-7
CASSSSQGASSPLHF,TGTGCCAGCAGCTCCTCTCAGGGGGCCAGTTCACCCCTCCACTTT,TRBD1,few,TRBV7-3,TRBJ1-6
CASSDLIREKLFF,TGTGCCAGCAGTGACCTAATTCGAGAAAAACTGTTTTTT,-,-,TRBV2,TRBJ1-4
CASSFGGPLHF,TGTGCCAGCAGTTTCGGCGGACCCCTCCACTTT,-,-,TRBV28,TRBJ1-6
CASSLSGKQPQHF,TGTGCCAGCAGTTTATCAGGGAAGCAGCCCCAGCATTTT,-,-,TRBV12-3/TRBV12-4,TRBJ1-5